This T cell receptor (beta chain) appears in the sequencing data of a study of blood T cell repertoires in COVID-19. Study information: Researchers got acute and convalescent COVID-19 samples from the United States, Italy and Spain.

In the authors' workflow: It was from reference gene primer amplification that nucleated cell counts were estimated. Libraries were prepared by immunoSEQ multiplex PCR; TCRdb keeps only in-frame clonotypes and omits some of them. D and trimming come from the DNA, and the V and J calls and clone size come from that table. Of over 200,000 clones in the sample, roughly 92% were seen once. CDR3 size: 17 residues. Trimming pared 0 bases from V and 3 bases from J, leaving 14 bases between. Germline-derived CDR1 and CDR2 are LNHNV and YYDKDF (reference sequence). Seattle cases were enrolled at active infection and followed longitudinally.

The V gene is TRBV15, the J gene TRBJ1-4; TRBD1 might be the D (5 bases). This TCR was recovered from a man aged 60 to 75 with COVID-19, enrolled during active disease. Sequencing input: peripheral blood. CDR3 in amino acids: CATSRDGARLANEKLFF. The DNA for the CDR3 is TGTGCCACCAGCAGAGATGGGGCAAGGTTGGCTAATGAAAAACTGTTTTTT.